Listed below are T cell receptor beta chains from one sample, sequenced in a study of T cells after posttransplantation cyclophosphamide. The repertoire was sequenced with immunoSEQ multiplex PCR; TCRdb's copy has only in-frame clones and lacks some. The sample consists of tens of thousands of clones, about 91% of them appearing once. Material for sequencing was PBMCs. These receptors were taken from a woman between 50 and 59 years old in good health and a related stem cell transplant donor. Both conserved end residues are trimmed from each CDR3. Each record gives: J gene, clone size, V gene, CDR3 protein. Size is omitted from some rows. Given values are once, few, many or a class for expanded clones.

>TRBJ2-2|once|TRBV5-6
ASSLLGGGGTNTGELF
>TRBJ2-1|NA|TRBV7-9
ASSLQGNEQF
>TRBJ1-3|NA|TRBV14
ASSQAGSWTTTSGNTIY
>TRBJ1-5|NA|TRBV5-1
ASSLGDSGNQPQH
>TRBJ2-7|NA|TRBV5-1
ASSVGGDSYEQY
>TRBJ2-7|NA|TRBV6-1
ASSAWIGTPTYEQY
>TRBJ1-1|NA|TRBV29-1
SVEEGQRAF
>TRBJ2-3|NA|TRBV28
ASSPRAGVADTQY
>TRBJ1-5|once|TRBV6-5
ASSATGNQPQH
>TRBJ1-1|NA|TRBV7-3
ASSLTQGRGTEAF
>TRBJ2-1|NA|TRBV30
AWDSGTSGVYNEQF
>TRBJ1-5|NA|TRBV4-1
ASSQTGQGLWPQH
>TRBJ2-2|once|TRBV7-7
ASSSDSDTGELF
>TRBJ1-5|NA|TRBV6-6
ASRLGGPGINQPQH
>TRBJ2-7|NA|TRBV6-1
ASSAAGPYEQY
>TRBJ2-3|NA|TRBV7-7
ASSARLSGGTDTQY
>TRBJ2-5|NA|TRBV7-6
ASSLNSQETQY
>TRBJ2-5|NA|TRBV6-1
ASRGGRGRAETQY
>TRBJ1-6|NA|TRBV11-2
ASRPQGSRNSPLH
>TRBJ2-3|NA|TRBV7-9
ASSFTSGAGADTQY
>TRBJ1-1|NA|TRBV2
ASSGPRDNPENTEAF
>TRBJ1-2|NA|TRBV6-1
ASRSGGNYGYT
>TRBJ1-5|NA|TRBV14
ASSQGRGGQPQH
>TRBJ2-2|NA|TRBV5-4
ASSLAGLAPNTGELF
>TRBJ2-7|NA|TRBV2
ASSDASGPLYEQY
>TRBJ2-7|once|TRBV11-3
ASSITGYEQY
>TRBJ2-3|NA|TRBV7-6
ASSEEMGLRITDTQY
>TRBJ1-6|NA|TRBV10-3
AIGQGNSPLH
>TRBJ1-1|NA|TRBV18
ASSPLPGQLTEAF
>TRBJ2-1|NA|TRBV7-2
ASSLAGQGRHLGSYNEQF
>TRBJ2-7|NA|TRBV2
ASSEDRGTYEQY
>TRBJ1-1|NA|TRBV29-1
SVIRTGSIPEAF
>TRBJ2-3|NA|TRBV6-1
ASSEAQRGGSDTQY
>TRBJ2-2|NA|TRBV9
ASSVDSGGDTGELF
>TRBJ2-1|NA|TRBV18
ASSPPIWESSYNEQF
>TRBJ2-7|NA|TRBV7-8
ASSARTGMSYEQY
>TRBJ1-5|NA|TRBV5-5
ASTPDRGYNQPQH
>TRBJ2-3|NA|TRBV11-2
ASSLLGVTDTQY
>TRBJ1-2|NA|TRBV5-1
ATSPDYNYGYT
>TRBJ2-2|NA|TRBV7-3
ASSSVAGDGTGELF
>TRBJ2-7|NA|TRBV6-1
ASLNRDRVYDEQY
>TRBJ2-5|NA|TRBV30
AWRRGLAGAGETQY
>TRBJ2-7|once|TRBV5-6
ASSLTRGSEQY
>TRBJ1-4|NA|TRBV4-1
ASSQPQEKLF
>TRBJ2-1|NA|TRBV7-2
ASKGASGRGSYNEQF
>TRBJ1-6|once|TRBV25-1
ASNPGPNSPLH
>TRBJ1-1|NA|TRBV5-1
ASSFRGTEAF
>TRBJ2-3|NA|TRBV5-1
ASGQQGAKTDTQY
>TRBJ1-6|NA|TRBV19
ATGTGWDSPLH